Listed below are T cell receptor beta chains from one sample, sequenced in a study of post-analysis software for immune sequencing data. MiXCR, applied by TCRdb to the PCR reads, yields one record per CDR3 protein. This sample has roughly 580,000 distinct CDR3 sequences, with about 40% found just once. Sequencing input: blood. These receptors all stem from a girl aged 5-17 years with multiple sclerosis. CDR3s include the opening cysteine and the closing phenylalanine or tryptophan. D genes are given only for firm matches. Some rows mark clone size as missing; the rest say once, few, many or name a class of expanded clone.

TGCGCCAGCAGCCAAGACCCGGGACAGACCCACAATGAGCAGTTCTTC CASSQDPGQTHNEQFF TRBV4-1 TRBD1 - TRBJ2-1
TGTGCCAGCAGTTTAAGGACAGGGTATTGGAGCAATCAGCCCCAGCATTTT CASSLRTGYWSNQPQHF TRBV12-3/TRBV12-4 TRBD1 - TRBJ1-5
TGTGCCAGCAGACTAGCGGACCTCACAGATACGCAGTATTTT CASRLADLTDTQYF TRBV6-5 TRBD2 - TRBJ2-3
TGTGTCAGCAGTTTCCGGGACAGGGGATCTGAGCAGTTCTTC CVSSFRDRGSEQFF TRBV12-3/TRBV12-4 TRBD1 - TRBJ2-1
TGCAGTGCTAGGGACCCCGGACTCTCCTACAATGAGCAGTTCTTC CSARDPGLSYNEQFF TRBV20-1 - - TRBJ2-1
TGTGCCACCAGCACGGGAGGGACAGAGTACAATGAGCAGTTCTTC CATSTGGTEYNEQFF TRBV15 - - TRBJ2-1
TGCAGTGCTAGGAACCCTCGGGAAGAGACCCAGTACTTC CSARNPREETQYF TRBV20-1 - many TRBJ2-5
TGCAGTGCTAGAAAGGGGGCCCATCGGGACGAGCAGTACTTC CSARKGAHRDEQYF TRBV20-1 TRBD1 - TRBJ2-7
TGTGCCAGCAGGCGGGACAGCGATCCCTACGAGCAGTACTTC CASRRDSDPYEQYF TRBV12-3/TRBV12-4 - - TRBJ2-7
TGTGCCACCAGCAGATATGCAGGGGTTTCTCCCCCCCGGGGAGCTTTCTTT CATSRYAGVSPPRGAFF TRBV15 - - TRBJ1-1
TGTGCCAGCAGCTTAACCGGGACAGGGCACGGTGGAGGCTACACCTTC CASSLTGTGHGGGYTF TRBV7-9 TRBD1 - TRBJ1-2
TGCGCCAGCAGGGACACAAGGGGCGAGACCCAGTTCTTC CASRDTRGETQFF TRBV4-1 - - TRBJ2-1
TGTGCCAGCAGTTACTTACAGGGTAACACTGAAGCTTTCTTT CASSYLQGNTEAFF TRBV6-5 - - TRBJ1-1
TGTGCCAGCACCACGACAGGCTATGGCTACACCTTC CASTTTGYGYTF TRBV12-3/TRBV12-4 - few TRBJ1-2
TGCAGCGTTGAAGATCGAACAGGGGTTAACTACGAGCAGTACTTC CSVEDRTGVNYEQYF TRBV29-1 TRBD1 - TRBJ2-7
TGTGCCAGCAGGCCCCCGGGCGGGGGAAACACTGAAGCTTTCTTT CASRPPGGGNTEAFF TRBV6-5 - few TRBJ1-1
TGCGCCAGCAGCTTGGTCCCGGGGGCGCGTGGGAATGAGCAGTTCTTC CASSLVPGARGNEQFF TRBV5-1 - few TRBJ2-1
TGTGCCAGCAGTTTAGGGACGGGAGGGCTAGCGGGCTACAATGAGCAGTTCTTC CASSLGTGGLAGYNEQFF TRBV12-3/TRBV12-4 TRBD2 few TRBJ2-1
TGTGCCGGCAGTCTGGGGACTGAATACGAGCAGTACTTC CAGSLGTEYEQYF TRBV12-3/TRBV12-4 - once TRBJ2-7
TGTGCCAGCAGACGACTTTCAGACAGAAACTATGGCTACACCTTC CASRRLSDRNYGYTF TRBV6-1 - - TRBJ1-2
TGTGCCAGCAGTCAGACTAGCGGGAGGGCTCTTGATGAGCAGTTCTTC CASSQTSGRALDEQFF TRBV12-3/TRBV12-4 TRBD2 - TRBJ2-1
TGTGCCAGCAGCATCCTAGCGGCAGTTTACAATGAGCAGTTCTTC CASSILAAVYNEQFF TRBV7-8 TRBD2 - TRBJ2-1
TGTGCCAGCAGGGCACACCGAGATAGCAATCAGCCCCAGCATTTT CASRAHRDSNQPQHF TRBV4-2 - - TRBJ1-5
TGCGCCAGCAGCCAAGAGGGTGGGGGACCCTACTATGGCTACACCTTC CASSQEGGGPYYGYTF TRBV4-1 - - TRBJ1-2
TGTGCCATCAGTGAGCCGGAGAAGGGGGCGCGATATGGCTACACCTTC CAISEPEKGARYGYTF TRBV10-3 TRBD1 few TRBJ1-2
TGTGCCAGCAGCCAAGGTGAGGACGGCTACTTGACCTACAATGAGCAGTTCTTC CASSQGEDGYLTYNEQFF TRBV3-1 - - TRBJ2-1
TGTGCCAGCAGCTTAGTTCGTTTGGCTAGCGGGACTGAGCAGTTCTTC CASSLVRLASGTEQFF TRBV7-8 TRBD2 - TRBJ2-1
TGTGCCAGCAGTGAAACACAGCGGGGGGCGCAGTATTTT CASSETQRGAQYF TRBV25-1 TRBD2 - TRBJ2-3
TGCGCCAGCAGCTTGGGGATAGGACCGAACACTGAAGCTTTCTTT CASSLGIGPNTEAFF TRBV5-1 - - TRBJ1-1
TGCGCCAGCAGCTTGACAGGGGGGATATCTGGGGCCAACGTCCGGACTTTC CASSLTGGISGANVRTF TRBV5-1 TRBD1 few TRBJ2-6
TGTGCCAGCAGCAAAGGTTCCCAGGTTTCCACAGATACGCAGTATTTT CASSKGSQVSTDTQYF TRBV21-1 - few TRBJ2-3
TGTGCCAGCAGCTCGGGTCTTAGCACAGATACGCAGTATTTT CASSSGLSTDTQYF TRBV7-3 - few TRBJ2-3
TGTGCCAGCAGCCAGACTCGCGAGTCCTACGAGCAGTACTTC CASSQTRESYEQYF TRBV6-2/TRBV6-3 - few TRBJ2-7
TGTGCCAGCAGTTTCATAGCGGGGGGCGGAAGTATTCAGTACTTC CASSFIAGGGSIQYF TRBV12-3/TRBV12-4 TRBD2 - TRBJ2-4
TGCGCCAGCAGCCTCGGGACAGGGGCCTACGAGCAGTACTTC CASSLGTGAYEQYF TRBV12-3/TRBV12-4 TRBD1 many TRBJ2-7
TGTGCCAGCAACTTAGCGGGGGTGGCAGATACGCAGTATTTT CASNLAGVADTQYF TRBV2 TRBD2 - TRBJ2-3
TGTGCCAGCAGTTTATCGCTAGCGGGAGGCGGCGAGCAGTACTTC CASSLSLAGGGEQYF TRBV27 TRBD2 few TRBJ2-7